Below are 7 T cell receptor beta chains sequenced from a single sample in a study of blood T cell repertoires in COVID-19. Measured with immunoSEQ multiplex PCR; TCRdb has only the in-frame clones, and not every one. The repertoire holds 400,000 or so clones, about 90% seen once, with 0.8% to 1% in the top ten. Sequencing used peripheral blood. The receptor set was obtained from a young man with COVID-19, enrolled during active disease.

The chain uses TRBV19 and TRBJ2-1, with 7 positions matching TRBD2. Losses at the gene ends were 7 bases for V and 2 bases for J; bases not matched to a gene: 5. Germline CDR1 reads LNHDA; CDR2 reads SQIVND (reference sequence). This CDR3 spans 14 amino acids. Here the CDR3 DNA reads TGTGCCAGTACAACTAGCGCTACCTACAATGAGCAGTTCTTC. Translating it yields CASTTSATYNEQFF.

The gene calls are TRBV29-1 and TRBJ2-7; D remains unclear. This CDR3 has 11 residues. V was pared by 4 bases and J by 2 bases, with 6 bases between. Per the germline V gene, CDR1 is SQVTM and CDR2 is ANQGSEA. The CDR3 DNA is TGCAGCGTTGCTACTACCTACGAGCAGTACTTC. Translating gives CSVATTYEQYF.

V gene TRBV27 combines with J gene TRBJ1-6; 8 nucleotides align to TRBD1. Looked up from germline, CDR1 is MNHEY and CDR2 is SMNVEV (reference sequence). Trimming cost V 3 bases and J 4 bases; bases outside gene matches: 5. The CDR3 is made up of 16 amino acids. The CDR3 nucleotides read TGTGCCAGCAGTTTGGGACAGGCGGCTTATAATTCACCCCTCCACTTT. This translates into CASSLGQAAYNSPLHF.

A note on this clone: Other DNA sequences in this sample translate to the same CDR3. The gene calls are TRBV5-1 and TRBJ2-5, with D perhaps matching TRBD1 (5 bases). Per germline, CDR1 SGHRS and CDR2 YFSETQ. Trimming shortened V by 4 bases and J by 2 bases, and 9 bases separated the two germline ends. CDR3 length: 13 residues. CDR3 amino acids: CASSPDSQETQYF. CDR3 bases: TGCGCCAGCAGCCCAGACAGTCAAGAGACCCAGTACTTC.

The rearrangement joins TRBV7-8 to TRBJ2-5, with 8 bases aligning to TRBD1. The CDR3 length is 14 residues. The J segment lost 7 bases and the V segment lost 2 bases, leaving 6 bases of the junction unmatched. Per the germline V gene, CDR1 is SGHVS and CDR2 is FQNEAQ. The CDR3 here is CASSLMDRVGTQYF. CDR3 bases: TGTGCCAGCAGCTTAATGGACAGGGTTGGGACCCAGTACTTC.

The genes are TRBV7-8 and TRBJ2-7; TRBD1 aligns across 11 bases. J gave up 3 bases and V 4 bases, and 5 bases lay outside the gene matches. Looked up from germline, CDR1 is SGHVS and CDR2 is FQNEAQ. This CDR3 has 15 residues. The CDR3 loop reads CASSSPGTGGYEQYF. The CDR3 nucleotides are TGTGCCAGCAGCTCACCCGGGACAGGGGGCTACGAGCAGTACTTC.

DNA for the CDR3: TGTGCCAGCAGTGAAGCCGGGACAGTACGCACAGATACGCAGTATTTT. This codes for CASSEAGTVRTDTQYF. The chain couples TRBV2 to TRBJ2-3; 7 nucleotides align to TRBD1. J gave up 1 base and V 0 bases, and 4 bases lay outside the gene matches. The CDR3 is 16 residues long. Germline V gene data show CDR1 as SNHLY and CDR2 as FYNNEI.